This is a list of T cell receptor beta chains from one sample in a study of cytomegalovirus exposure and HLA in healthy donors. Assay: immunoSEQ multiplex PCR; the TCRdb copy retains only in-frame clones and omits some. The table includes roughly 140,000 clones, approximately 80% detected once. Input material: PBMCs. These receptors were collected from a male donor in good health and CMV-seronegative. Both conserved end residues are part of each CDR3. The D gene is left open where the match is weak. Clone size is not always given. Where it is, it says once, few, many or a class for expanded clones.

clone_size,v_call,j_call,d_call,cdr3_aa,cdr3_nt
-,TRBV7-2,TRBJ2-1,-,CASRGIRGISSYNEQFF,TGTGCCAGCAGAGGTATCCGGGGGATAAGCTCCTACAATGAGCAGTTCTTC
-,TRBV9,TRBJ1-4,-,CASSVTATNEKLFF,TGTGCCAGCAGCGTAACAGCAACTAATGAAAAACTGTTTTTT
-,TRBV28,TRBJ1-5,-,CASISGGLRNQPQHF,TGTGCCAGCATTTCGGGGGGATTAAGGAATCAGCCCCAGCATTTT
-,TRBV11-3,TRBJ2-1,TRBD1,CASSLGQGQGGWDEQFF,TGTGCCAGCAGCTTAGGTCAGGGACAGGGGGGTTGGGATGAGCAGTTCTTC
-,TRBV7-2,TRBJ2-5,-,CASSLQGETQYF,TGTGCCAGCAGCCTACAGGGTGAGACCCAGTACTTC
-,TRBV4-2,TRBJ1-2,-,CASSQERQEHYGYTF,TGTGCCAGCAGCCAAGAGAGACAGGAGCACTATGGCTACACCTTC
-,TRBV7-2,TRBJ1-5,-,CASRPDGAGSQPQHF,TGTGCCAGCAGGCCCGATGGGGCGGGGAGTCAGCCCCAGCATTTT
once,TRBV7-2,TRBJ2-1,TRBD2,CASSLGVSGGAGNEQFF,TGTGCCAGCAGCTTAGGTGTAAGCGGGGGGGCCGGTAATGAGCAGTTCTTC
-,TRBV19,TRBJ1-5,-,CASSIVSGVGQPQHF,TGTGCCAGTAGTATAGTTTCGGGGGTCGGGCAGCCCCAGCATTTT
-,TRBV30,TRBJ1-3,TRBD1,CAWQRDRGNTIYF,TGTGCCTGGCAGCGGGACAGGGGAAACACCATATATTTT
-,TRBV13,TRBJ2-7,TRBD2,CASSSSGVVEQYF,TGTGCCAGCAGCTCAAGCGGGGTAGTCGAGCAGTACTTC
-,TRBV5-4,TRBJ2-5,-,CASSLDLGGETQYF,TGTGCCAGCAGCTTGGATTTAGGAGGGGAGACCCAGTACTTC
-,TRBV7-9,TRBJ2-5,TRBD2,CASSFLSGGKQTQYF,TGTGCCAGCAGCTTCCTTAGCGGGGGGAAACAGACCCAGTACTTC
-,TRBV6-1,TRBJ1-1,-,CASSEAGRTEAFF,TGTGCCAGCAGTGAAGCGGGCAGGACTGAAGCTTTCTTT
-,TRBV7-8,TRBJ1-6,-,CASSLGRGRDNSPLHF,TGTGCCAGCAGCTTAGGCCGGGGGAGGGATAATTCACCCCTCCACTTT
-,TRBV4-3,TRBJ2-4,TRBD2,CASSPTAGGLAKNIQYF,TGCGCCAGCAGCCCCACAGCGGGGGGCCTTGCCAAAAACATTCAGTACTTC
-,TRBV7-9,TRBJ2-5,TRBD2,CASSLWTGGGETQYF,TGTGCCAGCAGCTTATGGACGGGGGGTGGGGAGACCCAGTACTTC
-,TRBV5-4,TRBJ1-6,TRBD1,CASSADRANSPLHF,TGTGCCAGCAGCGCCGACAGGGCTAATTCACCCCTCCACTTT
-,TRBV30,TRBJ1-2,TRBD1,CAWSVQGAKGSDGYTF,TGTGCCTGGAGTGTACAGGGGGCGAAGGGATCTGATGGCTACACCTTC
-,TRBV7-9,TRBJ1-1,-,CASSLVQGRTEAFF,TGTGCCAGCAGCTTAGTGCAGGGTAGGACTGAAGCTTTCTTT
-,TRBV6-1,TRBJ2-7,-,CASSDNSYEQYF,TGTGCCAGCAGTGACAACTCCTACGAGCAGTACTTC
few,TRBV5-5,TRBJ2-2,TRBD1,CASSQQGFPYTGELFF,TGTGCCAGCAGCCAACAGGGGTTCCCGTACACCGGGGAGCTGTTTTTT
-,TRBV4-3,TRBJ2-3,TRBD2,CASSFGTSGGAGTQYF,TGCGCCAGCAGCTTTGGGACTAGCGGGGGGGCGGGTACGCAGTATTTT
-,TRBV10-1,TRBJ2-5,TRBD2,CASTPGGVVGETQYF,TGCGCCAGCACCCCGGGGGGGGTGGTCGGAGAGACCCAGTACTTC
-,TRBV5-4,TRBJ2-3,TRBD2,CASSLSSGYTDTQYF,TGTGCCAGCAGCTTGTCTAGCGGGTACACAGATACGCAGTATTTT
few,TRBV6-5,TRBJ1-3,-,CASSSAGNTIYF,TGTGCCAGCAGTTCGGCTGGAAACACCATATATTTT
-,TRBV7-2,TRBJ1-1,-,CASSPSGLNTEAFF,TGTGCCAGCAGCCCCTCGGGGTTGAACACTGAAGCTTTCTTT
-,TRBV7-6,TRBJ2-1,TRBD1,CASNTGAGEQFF,TGTGCCAGCAACACAGGGGCGGGTGAGCAGTTCTTC
-,TRBV4-2,TRBJ2-7,-,CASSQDRVRNEQYF,TGTGCCAGCAGCCAAGACAGGGTGCGAAACGAGCAGTACTTC
-,TRBV28,TRBJ2-5,TRBD2,CASSRGGQETQYF,TGTGCCAGCAGTCGGGGGGGGCAGGAGACCCAGTACTTC
-,TRBV6-5,TRBJ2-7,TRBD1,CASREQGYEQYF,TGTGCCAGCAGGGAACAGGGGTACGAGCAGTACTTC
-,TRBV4-3,TRBJ1-1,-,CASSQDRGLNTEAFF,TGCGCCAGCAGCCAAGATAGAGGCCTGAACACTGAAGCTTTCTTT
-,TRBV2,TRBJ1-5,-,CASSEGGMGNQPQHF,TGTGCCAGCAGTGAGGGGGGGATGGGCAATCAGCCCCAGCATTTT
-,TRBV6-1,TRBJ2-1,TRBD2,CASSAGLAGGREQFF,TGTGCCAGCAGCGCGGGACTAGCGGGGGGGCGGGAGCAGTTCTTC
-,TRBV7-9,TRBJ2-7,TRBD1,CASSGQGHPYEQYF,TGTGCCAGCAGTGGACAGGGCCATCCCTACGAGCAGTACTTC
-,TRBV19,TRBJ2-3,TRBD2,CASSSIAGGVPSTDTQYF,TGTGCCAGTAGTTCCATAGCGGGGGGGGTCCCTAGCACAGATACGCAGTATTTT
-,TRBV5-1,TRBJ2-3,-,CASSFESDTQYF,TGCGCCAGCAGCTTTGAGTCGGATACGCAGTATTTT
-,TRBV10-3,TRBJ1-1,TRBD1,CAISRMGQGGGNTEAFF,TGTGCCATCAGTAGAATGGGACAGGGAGGAGGGAACACTGAAGCTTTCTTT
-,TRBV28,TRBJ1-2,TRBD1,CASSWTGGVEVIGYTF,TGTGCCAGCAGTTGGACAGGGGGTGTGGAGGTGATAGGCTACACCTTC